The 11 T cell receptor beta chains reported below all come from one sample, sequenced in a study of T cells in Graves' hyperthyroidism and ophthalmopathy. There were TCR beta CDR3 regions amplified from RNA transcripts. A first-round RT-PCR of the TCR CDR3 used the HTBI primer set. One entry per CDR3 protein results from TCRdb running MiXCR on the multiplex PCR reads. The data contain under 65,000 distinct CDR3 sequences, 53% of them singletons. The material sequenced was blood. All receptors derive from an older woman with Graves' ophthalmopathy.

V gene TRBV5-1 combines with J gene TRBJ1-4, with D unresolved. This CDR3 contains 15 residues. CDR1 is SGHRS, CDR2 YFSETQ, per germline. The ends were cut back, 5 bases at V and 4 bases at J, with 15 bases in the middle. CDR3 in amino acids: CASSLGRGLNEKLFF. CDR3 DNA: TGCGCCAGCAGTTTAGGCAGAGGACTTAATGAAAAACTGTTTTTT. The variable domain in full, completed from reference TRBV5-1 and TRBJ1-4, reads KAGVTQTPRYLIKTRGQQVTLSCSPISGHRSVSWYQQTPGQGLQFLFEYFSETQRNKGNFPGRFSGRQFSNSRSEMNVSTLELGDSALYLCASSLGRGLNEKLFFGSGTQLSVL.

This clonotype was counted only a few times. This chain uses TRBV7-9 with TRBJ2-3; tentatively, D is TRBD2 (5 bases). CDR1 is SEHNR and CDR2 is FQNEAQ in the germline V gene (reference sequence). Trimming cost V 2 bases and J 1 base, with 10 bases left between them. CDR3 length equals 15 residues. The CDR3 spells CASSLSGMGTDTQYF. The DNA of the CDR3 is TGTGCCAGCAGCTTATCCGGGATGGGCACAGATACGCAGTATTTT.

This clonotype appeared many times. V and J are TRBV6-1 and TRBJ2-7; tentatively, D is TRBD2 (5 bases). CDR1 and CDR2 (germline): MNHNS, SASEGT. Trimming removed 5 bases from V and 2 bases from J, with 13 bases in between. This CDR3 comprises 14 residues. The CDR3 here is CASSQDSATYEQYF. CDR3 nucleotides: TGTGCCAGCAGTCAGGATAGCGCAACCTACGAGCAGTACTTC.

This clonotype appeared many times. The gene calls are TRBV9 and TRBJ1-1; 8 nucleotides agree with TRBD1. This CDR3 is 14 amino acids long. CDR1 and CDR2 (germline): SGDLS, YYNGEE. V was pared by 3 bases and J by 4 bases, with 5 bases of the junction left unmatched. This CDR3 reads CASSAHTGGTEAFF. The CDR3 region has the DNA TGTGCCAGCAGCGCCCACACAGGGGGCACTGAAGCTTTCTTT.

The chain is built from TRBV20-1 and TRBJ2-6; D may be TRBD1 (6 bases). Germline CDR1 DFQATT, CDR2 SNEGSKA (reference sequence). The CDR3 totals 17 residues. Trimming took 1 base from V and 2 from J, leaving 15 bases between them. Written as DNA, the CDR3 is TGCAGTGCTAGAGGAGCCTCAGGGGTGCCTGGGGCCAACGTCCTGACTTTC. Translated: CSARGASGVPGANVLTF.

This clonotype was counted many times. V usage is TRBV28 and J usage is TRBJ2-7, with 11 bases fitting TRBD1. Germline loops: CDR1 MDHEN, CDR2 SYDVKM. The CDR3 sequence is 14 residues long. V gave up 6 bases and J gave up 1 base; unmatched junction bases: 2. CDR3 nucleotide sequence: TGTGCCAGCAGCGGGACAGGGGGGTCCTACGAGCAGTACTTC. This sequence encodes CASSGTGGSYEQYF.

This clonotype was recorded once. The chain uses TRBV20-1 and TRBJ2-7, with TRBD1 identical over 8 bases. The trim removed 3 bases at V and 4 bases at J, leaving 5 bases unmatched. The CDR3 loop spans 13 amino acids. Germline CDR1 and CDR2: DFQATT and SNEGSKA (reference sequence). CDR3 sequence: CSARNRGSYEQYF. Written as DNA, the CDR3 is TGCAGTGCTAGGAACAGGGGGTCGTACGAGCAGTACTTC.

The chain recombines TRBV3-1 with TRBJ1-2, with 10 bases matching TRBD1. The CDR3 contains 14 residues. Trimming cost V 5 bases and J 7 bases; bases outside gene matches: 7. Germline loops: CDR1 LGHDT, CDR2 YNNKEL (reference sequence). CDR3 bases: TGTGCCAGCAGCTTCGGACAGGGGGGTGGTGGCTACACCTTC. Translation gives CASSFGQGGGGYTF.

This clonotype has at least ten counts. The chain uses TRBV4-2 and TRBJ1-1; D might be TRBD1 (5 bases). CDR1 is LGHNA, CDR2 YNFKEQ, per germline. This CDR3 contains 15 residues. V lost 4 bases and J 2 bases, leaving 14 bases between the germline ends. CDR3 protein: CASSPPRDFNTEAFF. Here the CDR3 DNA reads TGTGCCAGCAGCCCCCCTAGGGACTTCAACACTGAAGCTTTCTTT.

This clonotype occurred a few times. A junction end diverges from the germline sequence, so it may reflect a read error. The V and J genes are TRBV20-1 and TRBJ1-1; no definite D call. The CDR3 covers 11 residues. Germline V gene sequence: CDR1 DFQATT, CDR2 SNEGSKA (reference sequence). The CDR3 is CSASSNSEAFF. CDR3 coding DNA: TGCAGTGCTAGTTCAAACAGTGAAGCTTTCTTT.

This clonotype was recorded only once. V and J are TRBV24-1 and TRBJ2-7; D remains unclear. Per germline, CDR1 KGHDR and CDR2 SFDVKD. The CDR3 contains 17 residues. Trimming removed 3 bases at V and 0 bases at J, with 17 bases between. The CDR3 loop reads CATSDPASSISSYEQYF. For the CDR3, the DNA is TGTGCCACCAGTGATCCAGCGAGTTCCATCAGCTCCTACGAGCAGTACTTC.